Sequencing of this T cell receptor (beta chain) was carried out in a study of identifying expanded T cells in peripheral blood. The germline V gene encodes CDR1 SGDLS and CDR2 YYNGEE. V shed 0 bases and J shed 3 bases, with 5 bases lying between them. The CDR3 covers 13 residues. A remark on this clone: This specimen includes other DNA sequences encoding the same CDR3.

Profiled with immunoSEQ multiplex PCR; TCRdb holds only in-frame clones, not every one. The data hold about 130,000 clones, with approximately 86% observed a single time. The chain carries TRBV9 and TRBJ2-3; tentative D call: TRBD2 (5 bases). The specimen was blood. This TCR derives from a person aged 18-70 years in good health. DNA of the CDR3: TGTGCCAGCAGCGTAGGAGGGACAGATACGCAGTATTTT. It yields the protein CASSVGGTDTQYF.